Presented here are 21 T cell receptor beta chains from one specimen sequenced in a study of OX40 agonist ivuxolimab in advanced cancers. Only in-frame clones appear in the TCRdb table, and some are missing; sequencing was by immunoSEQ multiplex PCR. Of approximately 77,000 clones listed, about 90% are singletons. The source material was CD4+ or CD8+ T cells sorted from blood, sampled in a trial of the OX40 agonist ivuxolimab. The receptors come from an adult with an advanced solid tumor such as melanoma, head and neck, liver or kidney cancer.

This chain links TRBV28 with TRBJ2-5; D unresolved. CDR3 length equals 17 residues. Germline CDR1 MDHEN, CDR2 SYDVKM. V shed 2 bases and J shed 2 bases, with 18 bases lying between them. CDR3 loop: CASSLPLGSQIQETQYF. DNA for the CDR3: TGTGCCAGCAGTTTACCCCTCGGCAGCCAGATTCAAGAGACCCAGTACTTC.

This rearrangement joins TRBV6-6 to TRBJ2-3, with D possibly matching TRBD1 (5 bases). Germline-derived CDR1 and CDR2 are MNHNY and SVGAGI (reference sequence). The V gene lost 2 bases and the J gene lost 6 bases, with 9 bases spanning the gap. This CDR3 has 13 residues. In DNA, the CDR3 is TGTGCCAGCAGTTACAGGGGTGGGGATACGCAGTATTTT. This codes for CASSYRGGDTQYF.

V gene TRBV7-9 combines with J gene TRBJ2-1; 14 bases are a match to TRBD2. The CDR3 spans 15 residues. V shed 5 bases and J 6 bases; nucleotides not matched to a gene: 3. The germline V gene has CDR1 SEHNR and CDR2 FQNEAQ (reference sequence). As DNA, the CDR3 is TGTGCCAGCAGCGTAGGGACTAGCGGGGGCAATGAGCAGTTCTTC. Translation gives CASSVGTSGGNEQFF.

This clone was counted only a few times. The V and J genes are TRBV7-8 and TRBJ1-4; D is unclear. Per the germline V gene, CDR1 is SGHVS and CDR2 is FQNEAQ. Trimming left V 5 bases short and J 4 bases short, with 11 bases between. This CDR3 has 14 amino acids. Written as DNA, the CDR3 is TGTGCCAGCAGCCCACTAGGATTTAATGAAAAACTGTTTTTT. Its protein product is CASSPLGFNEKLFF.

The CDR3 nucleotides read TGTGCCAGCACCGAAATCGGACTAGGGGGGGCAGAGACCCAGTACTTC. This sequence encodes CASTEIGLGGAETQYF. This chain links TRBV2 with TRBJ2-5, with D perhaps TRBD2 (7 bases). CDR3 length: 16 amino acids. Trimming pared 7 bases from V and 4 bases from J, leaving 22 bases between. Germline CDR1 and CDR2: SNHLY and FYNNEI.

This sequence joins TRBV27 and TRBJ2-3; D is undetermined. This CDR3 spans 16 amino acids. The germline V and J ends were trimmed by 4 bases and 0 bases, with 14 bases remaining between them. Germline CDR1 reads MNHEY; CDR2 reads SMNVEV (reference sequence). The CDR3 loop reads CASSSPDGLSTDTQYF. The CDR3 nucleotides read TGTGCCAGCAGTTCCCCTGACGGGCTAAGCACAGATACGCAGTATTTT.

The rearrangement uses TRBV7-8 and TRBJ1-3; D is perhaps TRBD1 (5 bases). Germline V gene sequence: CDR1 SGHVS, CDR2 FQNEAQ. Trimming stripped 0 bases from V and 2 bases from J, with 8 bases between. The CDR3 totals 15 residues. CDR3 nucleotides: TGTGCCAGCAGCTTAGCGGGACCCGCTGGAAACACCATATATTTT. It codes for CASSLAGPAGNTIYF.

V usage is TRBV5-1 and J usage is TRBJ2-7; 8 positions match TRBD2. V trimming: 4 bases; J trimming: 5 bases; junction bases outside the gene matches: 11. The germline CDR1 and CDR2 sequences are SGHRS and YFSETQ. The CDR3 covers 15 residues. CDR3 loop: CASSPGGLVVHEQYF. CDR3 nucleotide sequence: TGCGCCAGCAGCCCCGGGGGACTAGTGGTTCACGAGCAGTACTTC. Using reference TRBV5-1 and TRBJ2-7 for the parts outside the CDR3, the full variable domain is KAGVTQTPRYLIKTRGQQVTLSCSPISGHRSVSWYQQTPGQGLQFLFEYFSETQRNKGNFPGRFSGRQFSNSRSEMNVSTLELGDSALYLCASSPGGLVVHEQYFGPGTRLTVT.

This CDR3 is CASSSRGAGLQTDTQYF. The CDR3 coding sequence is TGTGCCAGCAGCTCCCGGGGAGCGGGATTGCAAACGGATACGCAGTATTTT. The chain employs TRBV9 and TRBJ2-3, with 7 bases identical to TRBD2. Per germline, CDR1 SGDLS and CDR2 YYNGEE. CDR3 length: 17 residues. The trim removed 4 bases at V and 6 bases at J, leaving 17 bases unmatched. Based on the CDR3 plus reference TRBV9 and TRBJ2-3, the full variable domain is DSGVTQTPKHLITATGQRVTLRCSPRSGDLSVYWYQQSLDQGLQFLIQYYNGEERAKGNILERFSAQQFPDLHSELNLSSLELGDSALYFCASSSRGAGLQTDTQYFGPGTRLTVL.

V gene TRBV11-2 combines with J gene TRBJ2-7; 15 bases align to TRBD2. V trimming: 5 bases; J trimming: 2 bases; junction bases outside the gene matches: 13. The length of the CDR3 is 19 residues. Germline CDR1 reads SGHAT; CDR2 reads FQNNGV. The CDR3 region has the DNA TGTGCCAGCAGCCCCCTAGGGACTAGCGGGAGGTGGGTCCCCTACGAGCAGTACTTC. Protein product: CASSPLGTSGRWVPYEQYF. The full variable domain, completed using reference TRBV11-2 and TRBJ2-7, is EAGVAQSPRYKIIEKRQSVAFWCNPISGHATLYWYQQILGQGPKLLIQFQNNGVVDDSQLPKDRFSAERLKGVDSTLKIQPAKLEDSAVYLCASSPLGTSGRWVPYEQYFGPGTRLTVT.

DNA of the CDR3: TGTGCCAGTAGGACGACAGGGAACCAAGAGACCCAGTACTTC. Its protein is CASRTTGNQETQYF. The chain joins TRBV19 to TRBJ2-5; 7 positions agree with TRBD1. Trimming removed 6 bases from V and 0 bases from J; junction bases left unmatched: 4. The CDR3 has 14 amino acids. Germline CDR1 is LNHDA and CDR2 is SQIVND (reference sequence).

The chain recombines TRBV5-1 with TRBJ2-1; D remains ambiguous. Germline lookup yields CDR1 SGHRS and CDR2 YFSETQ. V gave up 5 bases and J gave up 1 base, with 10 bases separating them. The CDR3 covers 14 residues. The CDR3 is CASSVPSSYNEQFF. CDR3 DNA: TGCGCCAGCAGTGTCCCGAGTTCCTACAATGAGCAGTTCTTC.

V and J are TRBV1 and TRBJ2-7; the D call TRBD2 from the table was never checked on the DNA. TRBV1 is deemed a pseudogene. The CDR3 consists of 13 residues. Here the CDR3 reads CTSSQPTEDEQYF. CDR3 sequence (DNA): TGCACCAGCAGCCAACCGACGGAGGACGAGCAGTACTTC.

CDR3 bases: TGTGCCAGCAGCCCTAGCGGGAGATGGGGCGAGCAGTACTTC. It translates to CASSPSGRWGEQYF. The chain employs TRBV6-6 and TRBJ2-7, with 10 bases aligning to TRBD2. After removal of 6 bases from V and 6 bases from J, the junction contained 8 bases not matched to a gene. Germline CDR1 reads MNHNY; CDR2 reads SVGAGI (reference sequence). The CDR3 length is 14 residues.

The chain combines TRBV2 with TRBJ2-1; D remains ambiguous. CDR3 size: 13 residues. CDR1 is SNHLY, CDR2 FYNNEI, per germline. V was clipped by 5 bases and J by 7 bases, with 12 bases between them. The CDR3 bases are TGTGCCAGCAGTAATCAAGTGTCGAATGAGCAGTTCTTC. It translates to CASSNQVSNEQFF. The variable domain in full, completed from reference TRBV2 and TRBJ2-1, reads EPEVTQTPSHQVTQMGQEVILRCVPISNHLYFYWYRQILGQKVEFLVSFYNNEISEKSEIFDDQFSVERPDGSNFTLKIRSTKLEDSAMYFCASSNQVSNEQFFGPGTRLTVL.

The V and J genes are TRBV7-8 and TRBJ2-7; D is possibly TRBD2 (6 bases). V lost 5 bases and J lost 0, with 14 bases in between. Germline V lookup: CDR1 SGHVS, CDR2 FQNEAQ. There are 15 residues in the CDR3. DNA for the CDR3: TGTGCCAGCAGCCGGGGGAGGATGGGCTCCTACGAGCAGTACTTC. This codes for CASSRGRMGSYEQYF. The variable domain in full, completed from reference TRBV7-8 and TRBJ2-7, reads GAGVSQSPRYKVAKRGQDVALRCDPISGHVSLFWYQQALGQGPEFLTYFQNEAQLDKSGLPSDRFFAERPEGSVSTLKIQRTQQEDSAVYLCASSRGRMGSYEQYFGPGTRLTVT.

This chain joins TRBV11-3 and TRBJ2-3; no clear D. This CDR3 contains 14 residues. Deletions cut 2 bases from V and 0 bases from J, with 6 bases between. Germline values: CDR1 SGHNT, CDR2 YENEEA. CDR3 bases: TGTGCCAGCAGCTTAAGAACTAGCACAGATACGCAGTATTTT. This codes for CASSLRTSTDTQYF.

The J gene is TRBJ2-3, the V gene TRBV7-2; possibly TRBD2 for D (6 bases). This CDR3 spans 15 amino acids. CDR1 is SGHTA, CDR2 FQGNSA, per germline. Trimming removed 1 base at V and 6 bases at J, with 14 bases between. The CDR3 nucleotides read TGTGCCAGCAGCTTAGTGGTCTTAGCGGCGGATACGCAGTATTTT. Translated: CASSLVVLAADTQYF.

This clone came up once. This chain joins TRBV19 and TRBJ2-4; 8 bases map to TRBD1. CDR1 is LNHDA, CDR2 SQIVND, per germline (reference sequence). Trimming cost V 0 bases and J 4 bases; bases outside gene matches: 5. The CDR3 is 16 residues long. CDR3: CASSIDYGQGKNIQYF. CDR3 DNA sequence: TGTGCCAGTAGTATAGATTATGGACAGGGAAAAAACATTCAGTACTTC.

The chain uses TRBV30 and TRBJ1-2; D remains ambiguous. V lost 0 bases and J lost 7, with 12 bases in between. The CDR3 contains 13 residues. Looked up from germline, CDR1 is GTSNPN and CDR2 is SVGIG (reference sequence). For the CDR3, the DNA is TGTGCCTGGAGTGTTTCGGCTGACACTGGCTACACCTTC. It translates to CAWSVSADTGYTF.

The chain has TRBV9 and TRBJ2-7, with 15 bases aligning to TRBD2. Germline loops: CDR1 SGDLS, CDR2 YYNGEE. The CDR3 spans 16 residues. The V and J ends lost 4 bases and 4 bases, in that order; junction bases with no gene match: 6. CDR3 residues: CASSPGTSGRRYEQYF. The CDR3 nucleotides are TGTGCCAGCAGCCCGGGGACTAGCGGGAGGAGGTACGAGCAGTACTTC.